These 27 T cell receptor beta chains originate from one sample sequenced in a study of blood T cell repertoires in COVID-19. Libraries were prepared by immunoSEQ multiplex PCR; TCRdb keeps only in-frame clonotypes and omits some of them. The sample yields hundreds of thousands of clones, 85% to 90% seen once. Material for sequencing was PBMCs or T cells enriched from blood (not recorded which). The receptors here all came from a man between 18 and 29 years old who had recovered from COVID-19.

This rearrangement joins TRBV12-2 to TRBJ1-5; TRBD1, the D gene given by the table, was not confirmed from the DNA. TRBV12-2 is a recognized pseudogene. The length of the CDR3 is 15 residues. CDR3 sequence: CASPGQGASNQPQHF. The CDR3 nucleotides are TGTGCAAGTCCTGGACAGGGTGCTAGCAATCAGCCCCAGCATTTT.

The chain has TRBV19 and TRBJ1-2, with a weak D call TRBD1 (6 bases). This CDR3 has 12 amino acids. Germline lookup yields CDR1 LNHDA and CDR2 SQIVND (reference sequence). The germline V and J ends were trimmed by 6 bases and 7 bases, with 12 bases remaining between them. Here the CDR3 DNA reads TGTGCCAGTAGACAGGGAGTATCTGGCTACACCTTC. Protein product: CASRQGVSGYTF.

The J gene is TRBJ2-1, the V gene TRBV5-4; D call uncertain. V lost 3 bases and J 2 bases, leaving 15 bases between the germline ends. Germline CDR1 reads SGHNT; CDR2 reads YYREEE (reference sequence). CDR3 size: 16 residues. CDR3 DNA sequence: TGTGCCAGCAGCTCCCTCGGGTACGGTGCCTACAATGAGCAGTTCTTC. It specifies CASSSLGYGAYNEQFF. The complete variable domain, with remaining parts taken from reference TRBV5-4 and TRBJ2-1, reads ETGVTQSPTHLIKTRGQQVTLRCSSQSGHNTVSWYQQALGQGPQFIFQYYREEENGRGNFPPRFSGLQFPNYSSELNVNALELDDSALYLCASSSLGYGAYNEQFFGPGTRLTVL.

The V and J genes are TRBV6-5 and TRBJ2-7; possible D gene TRBD2, 6 bases. CDR3 size: 16 residues. Per the germline V gene, CDR1 is MNHEY and CDR2 is SVGAGI. The ends were cut back, 0 bases at V and 0 bases at J, with 12 bases in the middle. CDR3 residues: CASSYSIGGVSYEQYF. As DNA, the CDR3 is TGTGCCAGCAGTTACTCGATCGGCGGGGTCTCCTACGAGCAGTACTTC.

The chain couples TRBV5-1 to TRBJ2-2; a weak D match, TRBD1 (6 bases). V lost 2 bases to trimming and J lost 5 bases, with 16 bases between them. CDR1 SGHRS and CDR2 YFSETQ come from the germline V gene. The CDR3 is 16 residues long. The CDR3 sequence is CASSFWTASSTGELFF. CDR3 bases: TGCGCCAGCAGCTTTTGGACAGCTTCTTCTACCGGGGAGCTGTTTTTT.

V and J are TRBV28 and TRBJ1-2; unclear D gene. Trimming shortened V by 6 bases and J by 8 bases, and 10 bases separated the two germline ends. The CDR3 sequence is 11 residues long. The V gene's germline CDR1 is MDHEN and CDR2 SYDVKM. CDR3 sequence reads: CASSPIEGYTF. In nucleotides, the CDR3 is TGTGCCAGCAGCCCGATCGAGGGCTACACCTTC.

This clone was recorded a few times. The chain joins TRBV20-1 to TRBJ1-4; D call uncertain. V was shortened by 6 bases and J by 6 bases, with 8 bases between the two germline ends. The CDR3 totals 11 residues. Per the germline V gene, CDR1 is DFQATT and CDR2 is SNEGSKA (reference sequence). The CDR3 nucleotides are TGCAGTGCCCACAATTATGAAAAACTGTTTTTT. It translates to CSAHNYEKLFF.

The chain couples TRBV11-1 to TRBJ2-1, with TRBD2 identical over 9 bases. The CDR3 is 15 residues long. Germline V gene lookup returns CDR1 SGHAT and CDR2 FQDESV (reference sequence). Trimming at V came to 0 bases and at J to 6 bases, leaving 3 bases not matched to a gene. CDR3 sequence (DNA): TGTGCCAGCAGCTTAGCGCAACTAGCGGGCAATGAGCAGTTCTTC. Translation: CASSLAQLAGNEQFF.

The chain carries TRBV4-1 and TRBJ2-4; D might be TRBD1 (5 bases). Between the trimmed V and J ends, which lost 0 bases and 1 base, there was a span of 10 bases. The CDR3 runs to 16 residues. Germline V gives CDR1 MGHRA, CDR2 YSYEKL. CDR3 residues: CASSQEQAAAKNIQYF. CDR3 in DNA: TGCGCCAGCAGCCAAGAACAGGCGGCGGCCAAAAACATTCAGTACTTC.

The chain recombines TRBV29-1 with TRBJ1-3; TRBD1 might be the D (5 bases). Germline V CDR1 and CDR2: SQVTM, ANQGSEA. The V and J ends lost 6 bases and 0 bases respectively, with 9 bases between them. The CDR3 spans 13 residues. The CDR3 region is CSVRAFSGNTIYF. Here the CDR3 DNA reads TGCAGCGTCAGGGCCTTCTCTGGAAACACCATATATTTT.

The gene calls are TRBV28 and TRBJ2-7, with D perhaps matching TRBD2 (5 bases). V lost 8 bases to trimming and J lost 4 bases, with 12 bases between them. The CDR3 is made up of 12 amino acids. The germline gives CDR1 MDHEN, CDR2 SYDVKM. The DNA of the CDR3 is TGTGCCAGCCATTCCGGACTTTACGAGCAGTACTTC. Protein product: CASHSGLYEQYF.

V usage is TRBV28 and J usage is TRBJ2-3, with D possibly being TRBD1 (8 bases). Per germline, CDR1 MDHEN and CDR2 SYDVKM. The CDR3 consists of 16 residues. V was pared by 5 bases and J by 1 base, with 16 bases between. CDR3 coding DNA: TGTGCCAGCAGTGACACAGGGGGAGGGGGCACAGATACGCAGTATTTT. This sequence encodes CASSDTGGGGTDTQYF.

V gene TRBV24-1 combines with J gene TRBJ1-1; D possibly corresponds to TRBD1 (5 bases). The CDR3 consists of 15 residues. Trimming cost V 5 bases and J 0 bases, with 12 bases left between them. Germline CDR1 is KGHDR and CDR2 is SFDVKD. CDR3 nucleotide sequence: TGTGCCACCAGTGGAAGGGGCGGGGTGAACACTGAAGCTTTCTTT. It specifies CATSGRGGVNTEAFF.

The chain couples TRBV7-8 to TRBJ2-2, with 11 nucleotides matching TRBD2. J was trimmed by 6 bases and V by 5 bases; bases with no gene match: 5. The CDR3 is made up of 15 amino acids. The germline gives CDR1 SGHVS, CDR2 FQNEAQ. The CDR3 nucleotides read TGTGCCAGCAGCATTAGCGGGGGGGCTGCCGGGGAGCTGTTTTTT. Residues: CASSISGGAAGELFF.

The chain links TRBV6-5 to TRBJ1-2; 8 bases align to TRBD1. The CDR3 has 15 amino acids. The J segment lost 4 bases and the V segment lost 0 bases, leaving 4 bases of the junction unmatched. Germline lookup yields CDR1 MNHEY and CDR2 SVGAGI. DNA for the CDR3: TGTGCCAGCAGTTACTCCCTAGACAGGGGCTATGGCTACACCTTC. It specifies CASSYSLDRGYGYTF.

This CDR3 is CASSPSGTGGKGNQPQHF. The DNA for the CDR3 is TGTGCCAGCAGTCCCTCTGGGACAGGGGGCAAGGGCAATCAGCCCCAGCATTTT. The chain recombines TRBV6-2 or TRBV6-3 with TRBJ1-5; 12 nucleotides align to TRBD1. With 5 bases clipped from V and 2 bases from J, the junction kept 10 bases outside the gene matches. CDR1 MNHEY and CDR2 SVGEGT come from the germline V gene. CDR3 size: 18 residues.

This clone was picked up a small number of times. CDR3 sequence reads: CASSPKGQGVTEAFF. The CDR3, as DNA: TGTGCCAGCAGCCCCAAGGGACAGGGGGTGACTGAAGCTTTCTTT. The gene calls are TRBV28 and TRBJ1-1; 11 nucleotides match TRBD1. This CDR3 is 15 amino acids long. The ends lost 6 bases at V and 5 bases at J; junction bases unmatched: 8. The germline V gene has CDR1 MDHEN and CDR2 SYDVKM.

V usage is TRBV2 and J usage is TRBJ1-2; TRBD1 is a possible D gene (6 bases). The CDR3 sequence is 14 residues long. Trimming pared 1 base from V and 4 bases from J, leaving 10 bases between. Germline values: CDR1 SNHLY, CDR2 FYNNEI. The CDR3 spells CASSEDRDTYGYTF. The CDR3, as DNA: TGTGCCAGCAGTGAAGACCGGGACACCTATGGCTACACCTTC.

The CDR3 protein is CASSLISTLYGYTF. CDR3 nucleotide sequence: TGTGCCAGCAGCTTAATTAGCACCCTCTATGGCTACACCTTC. The chain recombines TRBV7-9 with TRBJ1-2, with D unresolved. The CDR3 has 14 amino acids. Germline V gene lookup returns CDR1 SEHNR and CDR2 FQNEAQ (reference sequence). V lost 2 bases to trimming and J lost 4 bases, with 11 bases between them.

In this sample, this clone turned up once. The J gene is TRBJ2-7, the V gene TRBV7-9; 10 nucleotides agree with TRBD1. The CDR3 length is 15 residues. The germline V gene encodes CDR1 SEHNR and CDR2 FQNEAQ (reference sequence). J lost 5 bases, V lost 5 bases, and 9 bases had no gene match. For the CDR3, the DNA is TGTGCCAGCAGCCGTCGACAGGGGGCGGACCACGAGCAGTACTTC. Protein sequence: CASSRRQGADHEQYF. Filled out from reference TRBV7-9 and TRBJ2-7, the complete variable domain reads DTGVSQNPRHKITKRGQNVTFRCDPISEHNRLYWYRQTLGQGPEFLTYFQNEAQLEKSRLLSDRFSAERPKGSFSTLEIQRTEQGDSAMYLCASSRRQGADHEQYFGPGTRLTVT.

In the case of this clone: Other DNA variants within this sample encode the same CDR3. This rearrangement joins TRBV7-9 to TRBJ1-1; D call uncertain. This CDR3 is built from 15 residues. Trimming took 5 bases from V and 2 from J, leaving 15 bases between them. Germline V gene lookup returns CDR1 SEHNR and CDR2 FQNEAQ (reference sequence). CDR3 nucleotide sequence: TGTGCCAGCAGCCCAGCGGGTGGACCTAACACTGAAGCTTTCTTT. The encoded protein is CASSPAGGPNTEAFF.

V is TRBV5-1 and J is TRBJ1-3; D perhaps matches TRBD1 (6 bases). In germline, CDR1 is SGHRS, CDR2 YFSETQ. The CDR3 sequence is 15 residues long. V lost 4 bases and J 2 bases, leaving 13 bases between the germline ends. The CDR3 is CASSKEDSTGNTIYF. CDR3 nucleotide sequence: TGCGCCAGCAGCAAGGAGGACAGTACTGGAAACACCATATATTTT. Complete variable domain (other parts from reference TRBV5-1 and TRBJ1-3): KAGVTQTPRYLIKTRGQQVTLSCSPISGHRSVSWYQQTPGQGLQFLFEYFSETQRNKGNFPGRFSGRQFSNSRSEMNVSTLELGDSALYLCASSKEDSTGNTIYFGEGSWLTVV.

The chain combines TRBV10-1 with TRBJ2-2, with TRBD1 identical over 9 bases. CDR3 length: 18 amino acids. V lost 6 bases and J lost 5; bases outside the gene matches: 16. Germline V gene lookup returns CDR1 WNHNN and CDR2 SYGVQD (reference sequence). The CDR3 DNA reads as TGCGCCAGCAGCTACTACGACACCGGGACAGGGTTAACCGGGGAGCTGTTTTTT. Protein product: CASSYYDTGTGLTGELFF.

This chain joins TRBV18 and TRBJ2-1, with 10 bases that match TRBD2. The ends lost 2 bases at V and 8 bases at J; junction bases unmatched: 6. The CDR3 is 15 residues long. The germline CDR1 and CDR2 sequences are KGHSH and LQKENI. CDR3 nucleotides: TGTGCCAGCTCACCAACTAGCGGGGTCGGCTATGAGCAGTTCTTC. Translating gives CASSPTSGVGYEQFF. The entire variable domain, with the rest obtained from reference TRBV18 and TRBJ2-1, is as follows: NAGVMQNPRHLVRRRGQEARLRCSPMKGHSHVYWYRQLPEEGLKFMVYLQKENIIDESGMPKERFSAEFPKEGPSILRIQQVVRGDSAAYFCASSPTSGVGYEQFFGPGTRLTVL.

The rearrangement joins TRBV27 to TRBJ1-3, with unresolved D. The CDR3 is 13 residues long. Looked up from germline, CDR1 is MNHEY and CDR2 is SMNVEV (reference sequence). Trimming took off 6 bases at V and 1 base at J, with 7 bases between the two ends. DNA for the CDR3: TGTGCCAGCAGGTCTTTTTCTGGAAACACCATATATTTT. Translating it yields CASRSFSGNTIYF.

The V gene is TRBV6-1, the J gene TRBJ1-3, with D perhaps TRBD1 (5 bases). Germline V CDR1 and CDR2: MNHNS, SASEGT. CDR3 length: 17 residues. Trimming pared 4 bases from V and 0 bases from J, leaving 16 bases between. CDR3 sequence: CASSARQFGLSGNTIYF. CDR3 nucleotides: TGTGCCAGCAGTGCTAGACAGTTCGGGCTCTCTGGAAACACCATATATTTT.

The chain joins TRBV20-1 to TRBJ2-7; D is tentatively TRBD1 or TRBD2 (5 bases each). CDR1 DFQATT and CDR2 SNEGSKA come from the germline V gene (reference sequence). The CDR3 is 12 amino acids. Trimming removed 3 bases at V and 5 bases at J, with 11 bases between. CDR3 protein: CSASGAGHEQYF. For the CDR3, the DNA is TGCAGTGCTAGTGGGGCGGGCCACGAGCAGTACTTC.